The rows below give T cell receptor beta chains drawn from one sample of a study of T cells in Graves' hyperthyroidism and ophthalmopathy. TCRdb used MiXCR to reprocess the multiplex PCR reads, holding one entry per CDR3 protein. The sample holds 550,000 to 650,000 distinct CDR3 sequences, about 14% seen once. Sequencing used blood. The receptors were sampled from a woman under 40 with Graves' hyperthyroidism that later progressed to Graves' ophthalmopathy. Each CDR3 is given with its conserved first and last residue. The D gene is left open where the match is weak. Where a row states a size, it is once, few, many or the class of an expanded clone; other rows omit it.

TRBV19	TRBJ1-5	many	-	CASSIFPAQTNGNQPQHF
TRBV6-1	TRBJ1-3	many	-	CASSPGPPARNTIYF
TRBV7-3	TRBJ2-1	few	TRBD2	CASSLTAVAGAVNEQFF
TRBV2	TRBJ1-1	many	TRBD1	CASMTDRITEAFF
TRBV30	TRBJ2-7	-	TRBD2	CAWEGVSPSGSYEQYF
TRBV30	TRBJ1-5	few	TRBD1	CAARGQGHNQPQHF
TRBV7-8	TRBJ2-4	-	TRBD1	CASSLQGDRNIQYF
TRBV14	TRBJ2-1	many	-	CASSQDRGGNEQFF
TRBV30	TRBJ2-6	-	-	CAWKRAGANVLTF
TRBV15	TRBJ2-2	-	TRBD1	CATSKGQVNPGELFF
TRBV2	TRBJ2-3	-	-	CAFRGGRTGTQYF
TRBV7-9	TRBJ2-7	few	-	CASSSGSPGLNYEQYF
TRBV7-2	TRBJ2-2	many	TRBD1	CASSFGDRGTGELFF
TRBV30	TRBJ1-5	many	-	CAWTGSGNQPQHF
TRBV12-3/TRBV12-4	TRBJ1-1	many	-	CASSLSREAEAFF
TRBV20-1	TRBJ1-2	-	TRBD1	CSARAGTDGYGYTF
TRBV3-1	TRBJ2-1	few	-	CASSQDNREGFF
TRBV19	TRBJ2-1	-	TRBD2	CASTPTSAGGIEQFF
TRBV10-3	TRBJ2-5	many	-	CAISTGEYQETQYF
TRBV7-3	TRBJ2-5	-	-	CASSFRWQETQYF
TRBV11-3	TRBJ2-2	many	-	CASSLLLGETGELFF
TRBV3-1	TRBJ1-1	many	-	CASSPGDVNTEAFF
TRBV7-3	TRBJ2-2	-	TRBD1	CASSSGGWGQSTGELFF
TRBV28	TRBJ1-1	many	TRBD1	CASCGPGQGTVSAFF
TRBV4-2	TRBJ2-7	-	TRBD1	CASSLGQGGRNEQYF
TRBV12-3/TRBV12-4	TRBJ1-1	many	TRBD1	CASSKRQGASSEAFF
TRBV27	TRBJ1-2	-	-	CASRSIPYGYTF
TRBV19	TRBJ1-2	-	-	CASSPVGGSGYTF
TRBV27	TRBJ1-2	many	TRBD1	CASSPIDRAYGYTF